A single sample is the source of the 27 T cell receptor beta chains below, sequenced in a study of blood T cells in healthy people across ages. PCR was performed a second time for about 7 to 11 cycles using a sample-barcoded 5' primer and a J-beta primer mix. TCRdb re-called the 5' RACE reads through MiXCR, storing one row per CDR3 protein. The repertoire holds about 1,500,000 distinct CDR3 sequences, with under 30% as singletons. Source material: blood. The receptors stem from a woman in her 30s in good health.

A remark on this clonotype: The junction does not match germline at one end; this may be a read error. The chain combines TRBV7-7 with TRBJ2-3; 9 nucleotides align to TRBD1. The CDR3 length is 14 residues. The germline V gene has CDR1 SSHAT and CDR2 FNYEAQ (reference sequence). CDR3 sequence: CASSMTGGTGTQYF. For the CDR3, the DNA is TGTGCCAGCAGCATGACAGGGGGTACAGGTACGCAGTATTTT. The full variable domain, its missing parts supplied by reference TRBV7-7 and TRBJ2-3, is GAGVSQSPRYKVTKRGQDVTLRCDPISSHATLYWYQQALGQGPEFLTYFNYEAQPDKSGLPSDRFSAERPEGSISTLTIQRTEQRDSAMYRCASSMTGGTGTQYFGPGTRLTVL.

V is TRBV18 and J is TRBJ2-4; 7 bases line up with TRBD1. CDR1 KGHSH and CDR2 LQKENI come from the germline V gene. The CDR3 covers 18 residues. With V trimmed by 6 bases and J by 0 bases, 14 bases remained unmatched. The DNA of the CDR3 is TGTGCCAGCTCCAACCAGGGGGACCCTATCTTAGCCAAAAACATTCAGTACTTC. Amino acid sequence: CASSNQGDPILAKNIQYF. The full variable domain, completed using reference TRBV18 and TRBJ2-4, is NAGVMQNPRHLVRRRGQEARLRCSPMKGHSHVYWYRQLPEEGLKFMVYLQKENIIDESGMPKERFSAEFPKEGPSILRIQQVVRGDSAAYFCASSNQGDPILAKNIQYFGAGTRLSVL.

In its sample, this clonotype was seen a few times. This chain links TRBV7-3 with TRBJ2-5; D might be TRBD1 (7 bases). The CDR3 is made up of 14 amino acids. V was shortened by 2 bases and J by 11 bases, with 18 bases between the two germline ends. Germline V gene sequence: CDR1 SGHTA, CDR2 FQGTGA. CDR3 coding DNA: TGTGCCAGCAGCTTAGCGGGACAGCTTCACGGGCAGTACTTC. Encoded protein: CASSLAGQLHGQYF.

This clonotype appeared many times. J is TRBJ2-7 and V is TRBV7-2; 10 positions agree with TRBD2. Germline CDR1 SGHTA, CDR2 FQGNSA. The CDR3 has 15 residues. The V segment lost 1 base and the J segment 2 bases; nucleotides outside the gene matches: 2. The CDR3 is CASSLESGRAYEQYF. As DNA, the CDR3 is TGTGCCAGCAGCTTAGAGAGCGGGAGGGCCTACGAGCAGTACTTC.

This clonotype occurred a few times. J is TRBJ2-3 and V is TRBV20-1, with TRBD1 as a possible D gene (6 bases). CDR3 size: 14 residues. Trimming took 5 bases from V and 3 from J, leaving 15 bases between them. Germline lookup yields CDR1 DFQATT and CDR2 SNEGSKA (reference sequence). In nucleotides, the CDR3 is TGCAGTGCTCGAGCCTCGAGGGGGACAGATACGCAGTATTTT. As protein: CSARASRGTDTQYF.

The chain combines TRBV7-3 with TRBJ1-1; D is uncertain. The CDR3 length is 13 residues. V was clipped by 1 base and J by 6 bases, with 9 bases between them. Per germline, CDR1 SGHTA and CDR2 FQGTGA. CDR3 residues: CASSLNRGPEAFF. In DNA form, the CDR3 reads TGTGCCAGCAGCTTAAACAGAGGACCTGAAGCTTTCTTT.

This clonotype was seen a handful of times. The rearrangement uses TRBV14 and TRBJ2-2; tentative D call: TRBD2 (6 bases). Per germline, CDR1 SGHDN and CDR2 FVKESK. V was pared by 2 bases and J by 1 base, with 11 bases between. The CDR3 extends over 16 amino acids. CDR3 nucleotide sequence: TGTGCCAGCAGCCAAACGCCGGGACTGAACACCGGGGAGCTGTTTTTT. Protein: CASSQTPGLNTGELFF.

The chain combines TRBV20-1 with TRBJ1-4, with D perhaps TRBD1 (5 bases). The germline V gene has CDR1 DFQATT and CDR2 SNEGSKA (reference sequence). The V and J ends lost 0 bases and 3 bases respectively, with 11 bases between them. CDR3 length: 15 amino acids. The CDR3 sequence is CSARDWGESNEKLFF. Written as DNA, the CDR3 is TGCAGTGCTAGAGATTGGGGGGAGTCTAATGAAAAACTGTTTTTT.

This clonotype was observed at least ten times. The chain recombines TRBV4-1 with TRBJ2-7, with D possibly TRBD2 on 6 matching bases. Germline CDR1 and CDR2: MGHRA and YSYEKL. This CDR3 region has 18 residues. Trimming stripped 2 bases from V and 0 bases from J, with 20 bases between. CDR3 protein: CASSQWGGQFQSSYEQYF. The CDR3 nucleotides are TGCGCCAGCAGCCAATGGGGAGGACAATTTCAAAGCTCCTACGAGCAGTACTTC.

This clonotype has ten or more counts. This chain links TRBV7-2 with TRBJ1-1, with D possibly being TRBD1 (5 bases). The CDR3 runs 14 residues. The V and J ends lost 3 bases and 1 base respectively, with 9 bases between them. From germline, CDR1 is SGHTA and CDR2 FQGNSA. The DNA of the CDR3 is TGTGCCAGCAGCTTGGCAACAGGGAACACTGAAGCTTTCTTT. It is translated as CASSLATGNTEAFF.

The rearrangement uses TRBV11-3 and TRBJ2-3; TRBD2 matches 13 bases. V gave up 5 bases and J gave up 8 bases; unmatched junction bases: 10. CDR1 is SGHNT and CDR2 is YENEEA in the germline V gene. There are 16 residues in the CDR3. In nucleotides, the CDR3 is TGTGCCAGCAGCGCACCCGGGACTAGCGGGATGGGTACGCAGTATTTT. It encodes CASSAPGTSGMGTQYF.

The chain joins TRBV29-1 to TRBJ2-7, with 9 bases fitting TRBD1. The germline gives CDR1 SQVTM, CDR2 ANQGSEA. The V gene end was trimmed by 4 bases and the J gene end by 1 base; junction bases not matched to a gene: 5. CDR3 length equals 14 residues. CDR3 bases: TGCAGCGTTGGGGGACAGGGAGGGTCCTACGAGCAGTACTTC. It translates to CSVGGQGGSYEQYF.

The chain couples TRBV27 to TRBJ2-7; D is undetermined. This CDR3 contains 12 residues. Deletions cut 7 bases from V and 1 base from J, with 8 bases between. CDR1 and CDR2 from the germline V gene are MNHEY and SMNVEV (reference sequence). This CDR3 is CASTSASYEQYF. The CDR3, as DNA: TGTGCCAGCACCTCGGCTTCCTACGAGCAGTACTTC.

The J gene is TRBJ2-1, the V gene TRBV7-9, with no clear D. The germline V and J ends were trimmed by 5 bases and 9 bases, with 8 bases remaining between them. CDR3 length: 11 amino acids. CDR1 and CDR2 from the germline V gene are SEHNR and FQNEAQ (reference sequence). In nucleotides, the CDR3 is TGTGCCAGCAGCCAAGAATCTGAGCAGTTCTTC. The encoded protein is CASSQESEQFF.

This clonotype was seen at least ten times. CDR3 in DNA: TGCAGTGCTAGCAGGGACAGACTATCCTACGAGCAGTACTTC. It yields the protein CSASRDRLSYEQYF. The chain is built from TRBV20-1 and TRBJ2-7, with TRBD1 matching over 7 bases. CDR1 is DFQATT and CDR2 is SNEGSKA in the germline V gene (reference sequence). The CDR3 totals 14 residues. After removal of 3 bases from V and 1 base from J, the junction contained 6 bases not matched to a gene.

This clonotype was observed a few times. CDR3 region: CASSWGNRGVGNEQFF. The CDR3 region has the DNA TGCGCCAGCAGCTGGGGCAACAGGGGTGTCGGGAATGAGCAGTTCTTC. The V gene is TRBV5-1, the J gene TRBJ2-1, with TRBD1 identical over 7 bases. Germline lookup yields CDR1 SGHRS and CDR2 YFSETQ. This CDR3 region has 16 residues. Unmatched junction bases numbered 13, after V lost 3 bases and J lost 7 bases. Combining the CDR3 with reference TRBV5-1 and TRBJ2-1 gives the whole variable domain KAGVTQTPRYLIKTRGQQVTLSCSPISGHRSVSWYQQTPGQGLQFLFEYFSETQRNKGNFPGRFSGRQFSNSRSEMNVSTLELGDSALYLCASSWGNRGVGNEQFFGPGTRLTVL.

This clonotype showed up just a few times. An end of the junction does not agree with germline; a read error may underlie this. The chain is built from TRBV10-2 and TRBJ2-6; the D is unclear. Per the germline V gene, CDR1 is WSHSY and CDR2 is SAAADI. The CDR3 extends over 17 amino acids. CDR3 loop: CASSEPLLGSGTNVLTF. CDR3 in DNA: TGCGCCAGCAGTGAGCCCCTGCTAGGCTCTGGGACCAACGTCCTGACTTTC.

This chain connects TRBV29-1 to TRBJ2-2; 10 positions agree with TRBD1. Germline loops: CDR1 SQVTM, CDR2 ANQGSEA. The CDR3 spans 14 residues. V lost 7 bases to trimming and J lost 5 bases; unmatched junction nucleotides: 7. In DNA form, the CDR3 reads TGCAGCGCCAGGACAGGGGGTCGGACCGGGGAGCTGTTTTTT. This codes for CSARTGGRTGELFF.

The sample holds a few counts of this clonotype. V gene TRBV9 combines with J gene TRBJ2-2; no clear D gene. Germline V gene data show CDR1 as SGDLS and CDR2 as YYNGEE. Deletions cut 4 bases from V and 10 bases from J, with 11 bases between. The CDR3 loop spans 12 amino acids. For the CDR3, the DNA is TGTGCCAGCAGCTTCGTGGGCGAGGAGCTGTTTTTT. It encodes CASSFVGEELFF.

For this clonotype: A junction boundary mismatches the germline segment, possibly from a read error. The genes are TRBV10-1 and TRBJ2-7; D gene ambiguous. Per germline, CDR1 WNHNN and CDR2 SYGVQD (reference sequence). The CDR3 runs 12 residues. CDR3 residues: CAGSDKLYEQYF. The CDR3 coding sequence is TGCGCCGGCAGTGATAAGCTCTACGAGCAGTACTTC.

The chain has TRBV24-1 and TRBJ2-3; TRBD1 agrees at 7 bases. The CDR3 sequence is 13 residues long. Trimming at V came to 11 bases and at J to 2 bases, leaving 6 bases not matched to a gene. Germline CDR1 is KGHDR and CDR2 is SFDVKD. Here the CDR3 reads CAIADRVTDTQYF. The CDR3 nucleotides are TGTGCCATCGCCGACAGGGTCACAGATACGCAGTATTTT.

This chain joins TRBV2 and TRBJ1-2; D is uncertain. Germline V gene sequence: CDR1 SNHLY, CDR2 FYNNEI. The CDR3 consists of 12 residues. V lost 9 bases and J 4 bases, leaving 12 bases between the germline ends. The CDR3 region has the DNA TGTGCCAGGAGGAACATCGGCTATGGCTACACCTTC. Translating gives CARRNIGYGYTF.

This clonotype has more than one count but fewer than ten. The chain combines TRBV7-2 with TRBJ1-1; D remains unclear. The germline V gene has CDR1 SGHTA and CDR2 FQGNSA. This CDR3 is 13 amino acids long. Trimming took off 5 bases at V and 11 bases at J, with 18 bases between the two ends. The CDR3 loop is CASSAPWASGAFF. In nucleotides, the CDR3 is TGTGCCAGCAGCGCCCCCTGGGCTTCGGGCGCTTTCTTT. The whole variable domain, filled in from reference TRBV7-2 and TRBJ1-1, reads GAGVSQSPSNKVTEKGKDVELRCDPISGHTALYWYRQSLGQGLEFLIYFQGNSAPDKSGLPSDRFSAERTGGSVSTLTIQRTQQEDSAVYLCASSAPWASGAFFGQGTRLTVV.

V usage is TRBV30 and J usage is TRBJ1-2, with D possibly TRBD1 on 6 matching bases. V lost 1 base, J lost 4 bases, and 19 bases lay in between. Germline V gene lookup returns CDR1 GTSNPN and CDR2 SVGIG (reference sequence). The CDR3 has 16 residues. The CDR3 loop reads CAWSAGDDRRGYGYTF. The CDR3 region has the DNA TGTGCCTGGAGTGCAGGAGACGACAGGAGGGGCTATGGCTACACCTTC.

This clonotype was detected many times. The rearrangement joins TRBV28 to TRBJ2-4, with D unresolved. Per the germline V gene, CDR1 is MDHEN and CDR2 is SYDVKM. This CDR3 spans 14 amino acids. V lost 6 bases, J lost 0 bases, and 9 bases lay in between. CDR3 DNA: TGTGCCAGCAGAATAGCCGAAGCCAAAAACATTCAGTACTTC. Translated: CASRIAEAKNIQYF.

The chain has TRBV4-3 and TRBJ2-1; 10 positions agree with TRBD2. The V gene end was trimmed by 0 bases and the J gene end by 10 bases; junction bases not matched to a gene: 9. Germline values: CDR1 LGHNA, CDR2 YSLEER. The length of the CDR3 is 16 residues. CDR3 sequence (DNA): TGCGCCAGCAGCCAAGAAGGTGCTAGCGGGAGTTTCGAGCAGTTCTTC. It translates to CASSQEGASGSFEQFF.

This sequence joins TRBV5-1 and TRBJ2-3; 7 bases line up with TRBD1. The CDR3 is made up of 16 amino acids. Germline assignment: CDR1 SGHRS and CDR2 YFSETQ. After removal of 2 bases from V and 2 bases from J, the junction contained 8 bases not matched to a gene. As DNA, the CDR3 is TGCGCCAGCAGCTTAAGACAGGGCGAAGACACAGATACGCAGTATTTT. Translated, it gives CASSLRQGEDTDTQYF.